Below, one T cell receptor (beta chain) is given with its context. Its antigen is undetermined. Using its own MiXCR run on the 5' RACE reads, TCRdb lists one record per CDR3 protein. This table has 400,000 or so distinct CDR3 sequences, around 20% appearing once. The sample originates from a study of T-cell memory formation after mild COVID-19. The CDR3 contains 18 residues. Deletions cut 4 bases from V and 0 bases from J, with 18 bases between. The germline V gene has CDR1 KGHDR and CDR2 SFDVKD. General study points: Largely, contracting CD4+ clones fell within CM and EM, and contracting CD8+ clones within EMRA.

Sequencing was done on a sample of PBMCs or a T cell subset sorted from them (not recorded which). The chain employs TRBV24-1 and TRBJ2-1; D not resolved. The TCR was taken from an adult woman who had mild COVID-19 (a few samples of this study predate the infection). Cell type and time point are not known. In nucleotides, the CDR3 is TGTGCCACCAGTGACCCCCTAAAACGCGAGAGCTCCTACAATGAGCAGTTCTTC. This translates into CATSDPLKRESSYNEQFF.